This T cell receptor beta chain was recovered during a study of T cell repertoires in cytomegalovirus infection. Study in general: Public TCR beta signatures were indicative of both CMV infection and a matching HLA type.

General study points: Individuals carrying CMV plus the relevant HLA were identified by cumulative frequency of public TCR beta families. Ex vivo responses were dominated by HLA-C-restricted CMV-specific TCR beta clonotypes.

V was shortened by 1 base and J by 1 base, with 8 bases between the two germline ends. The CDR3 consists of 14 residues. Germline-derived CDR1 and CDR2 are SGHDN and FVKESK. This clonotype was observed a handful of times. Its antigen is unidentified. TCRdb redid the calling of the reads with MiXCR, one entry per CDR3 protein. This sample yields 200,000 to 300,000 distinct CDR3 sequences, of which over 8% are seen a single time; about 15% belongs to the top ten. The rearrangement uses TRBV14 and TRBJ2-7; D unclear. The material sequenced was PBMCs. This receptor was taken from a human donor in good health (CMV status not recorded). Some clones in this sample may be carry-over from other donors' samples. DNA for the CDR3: TGTGCCAGCAGCCAAGTAGGGTATTCCTACGAGCAGTACTTC. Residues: CASSQVGYSYEQYF.